The clone carrying this TCR beta chain was detected only a few times. There were TCR beta CDR3 regions amplified from RNA transcripts. The HTBI set primed first-round TCR CDR3 RT-PCR. TCRdb fed the multiplex PCR reads into MiXCR, producing one record per CDR3 protein. The table records about 840,000 distinct CDR3 sequences, 38% of them present only once. The source of the sample is a study of T cells in Graves' hyperthyroidism and ophthalmopathy. Deletions cut 7 bases from V and 6 bases from J, with 10 bases between. CDR1 and CDR2 (germline): SGHAT, FQNNGV. The CDR3 extends over 13 amino acids. Graves' hyperthyroidism without ophthalmopathy progression within 18 months was termed stable. PBMCs were derived from about 10 ml fresh peripheral blood.

The chain has TRBV11-2 and TRBJ1-6, with D uncertain. Sequenced material: blood. This TCR was sampled from a man between 18 and 35 years old with Graves' hyperthyroidism. CDR3 in amino acids: CASTVGFNSPLHF. DNA for the CDR3: TGTGCCAGCACCGTGGGGTTTAATTCACCCCTCCACTTT. Complete variable domain (other parts from reference TRBV11-2 and TRBJ1-6): EAGVAQSPRYKIIEKRQSVAFWCNPISGHATLYWYQQILGQGPKLLIQFQNNGVVDDSQLPKDRFSAERLKGVDSTLKIQPAKLEDSAVYLCASTVGFNSPLHFGNGTRLTVT.